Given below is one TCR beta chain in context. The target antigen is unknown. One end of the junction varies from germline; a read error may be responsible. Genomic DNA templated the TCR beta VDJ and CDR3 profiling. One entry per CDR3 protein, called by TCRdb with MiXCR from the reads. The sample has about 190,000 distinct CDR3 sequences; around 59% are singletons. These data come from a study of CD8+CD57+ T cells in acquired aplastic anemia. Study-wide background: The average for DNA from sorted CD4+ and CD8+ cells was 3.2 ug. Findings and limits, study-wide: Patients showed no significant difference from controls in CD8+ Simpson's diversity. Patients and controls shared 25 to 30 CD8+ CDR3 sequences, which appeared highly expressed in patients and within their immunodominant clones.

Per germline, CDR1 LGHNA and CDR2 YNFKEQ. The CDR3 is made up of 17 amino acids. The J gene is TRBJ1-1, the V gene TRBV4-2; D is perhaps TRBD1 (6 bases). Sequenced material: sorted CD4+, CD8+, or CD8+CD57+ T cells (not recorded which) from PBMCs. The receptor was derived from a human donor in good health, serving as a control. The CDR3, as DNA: TGTGCCAGCAGGCAAGATGGATTCGGGGGCAAGAACACTGAAGCTTTCTTT. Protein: CASRQDGFGGKNTEAFF.